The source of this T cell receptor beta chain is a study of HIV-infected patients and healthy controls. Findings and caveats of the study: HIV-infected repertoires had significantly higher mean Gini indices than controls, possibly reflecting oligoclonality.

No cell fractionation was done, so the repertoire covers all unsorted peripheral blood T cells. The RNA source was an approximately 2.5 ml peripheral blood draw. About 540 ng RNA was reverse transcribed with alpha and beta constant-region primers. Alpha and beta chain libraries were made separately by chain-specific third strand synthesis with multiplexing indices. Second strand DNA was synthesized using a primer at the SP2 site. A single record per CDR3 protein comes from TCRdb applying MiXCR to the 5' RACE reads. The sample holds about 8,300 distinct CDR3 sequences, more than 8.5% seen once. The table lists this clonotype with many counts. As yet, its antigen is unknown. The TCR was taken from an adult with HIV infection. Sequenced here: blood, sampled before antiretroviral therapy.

The CDR3 DNA reads as TGCAGTGCTAGATTCCCCCAAGGCCGCGAGCAGTACTTC. Amino acid sequence: CSARFPQGREQYF. The chain uses TRBV20-1 and TRBJ2-7; D uncertain. The CDR3 spans 13 residues. V dropped 2 bases and J dropped 6 bases, with 14 bases sitting between them. Germline V CDR1 and CDR2: DFQATT, SNEGSKA (reference sequence).